This TCR beta chain stems from a study of cytomegalovirus exposure and HLA in healthy donors (dated by TCRdb to about 2017). At the level of the whole study: In an earlier analysis of under 600 of the donors, 276 Gb of sequence data and just under 120 million unique TCR beta sequences from about 179 million T cells were reported. All discovery cohort repertoires had been generated on a single sequencing platform. HLA typing included class I and class II loci at four-digit resolution. Rather than drawing on any new phenotypic data, the later analysis identified candidate immune exposures from TCR beta sequences and the way those sequences occurred across donors. Donor age, sex, ethnicity and CMV serostatus were collected together with the repertoire data. In an earlier analysis of 587 of the donors, high-throughput TCR beta sequencing was used to judge whether each TCR beta V gene segment behaved as functional or pseudogenic. In a later analysis, previously published TCR beta repertoires from about 670 donors were re-analyzed and high-resolution HLA genotyping was added so that TCR occurrence patterns could be studied. Typing coverage differed by locus: A, B, C, DRB1 and DQB1 were typed in about 620-640 donors, DQA1 in 522, DPA1 in around 600, and DPB1 in approximately 450. The study profiled the T cell repertoires of more than 500 subjects by immunosequencing and related them to cytomegalovirus serostatus. The study was designed to test whether signatures of past pathogen exposure could be identified by cataloging public T cell receptors. Of the approximately 400 genotyped donors, roughly 85% fell in the genetic ancestry cluster associated with self-reported Caucasian donors. A separate validation cohort of roughly 130 different subjects was used in addition to the roughly 670-subject first cohort. A later genetic analysis took genome-wide SNP genotypes for about 65% of the 666 donors and used that subset as a discovery cohort. The study combined high-throughput TCR immunosequencing, statistical association of individual TCRs with disease status, and machine learning to predict cytomegalovirus infection status. On average, roughly 240,000 unique TCR beta nucleotide sequences were sequenced per donor among some 430 genotyped donors of the cohort, with roughly 20% of those sequences being non-productive. About five DR-DQ haplotypes were treated as single units for association and clustering because of strong linkage in the cohort. Approximately 300 gigabases of sequencing data and 75 million to 85 million unique TCR sequences made up an early release that covered 640 HLA-typed donors. The paper's findings and limits, for the study overall: In a later genetic analysis, a missense DCLRE1C variant was associated with V-gene and J-gene trimming of TCR beta chains, and the association was replicated in an independent cohort. The cohort was sequenced for TCR beta chains only, and without alpha or paired-chain data the features that could be detected were limited. Assigning TCR associations to individual alleles was difficult when HLA alleles, especially DR and DQ, strongly co-occurred. In a later analysis, most CMV-associated TCR beta chains were found to appear HLA-restricted, with HLA associations seemingly driven largely by CMV exposure. Several of the top co-occurrence clusters appeared to be linked to parvovirus B19, influenza, CMV and Epstein-Barr virus, according to a later analysis. In both the original and validation cohorts, the classifier was reported to diagnose cytomegalovirus status with high specificity and sensitivity. In a later analysis, the rate of TCR association differed among HLA loci, with DRB1 alleles having the most associated TCRs and HLA-C alleles having the fewest. In vitro tests confirmed that three of the cytomegalovirus-associated TCR beta chains recognize cytomegalovirus antigens. Compared with equally common non-associated chains, HLA-associated TCR beta chains in a later analysis were more clonally expanded and had lower generation probabilities. Specific HLA alleles were associated with 15,000 to 20,000 TCR beta sequences at a false discovery rate of 0.05 in a later analysis. Most TCR sequences were seen in very few donors, while some public TCRs were found in many individuals. A further reported finding was that TCR beta sequences accurately predicted the HLA-A and HLA-B alleles for most subjects in the first cohort. For the cohort, immune exposure information was limited to CMV serostatus. In the study, roughly 160 TCR beta chains were listed as associated with cytomegalovirus. Compared with the roughly 700-donor mean, donors in an Asian-associated ancestry cluster had fewer N-insertions in productive TCRs, according to a later genetic analysis. In an earlier analysis of several hundred of the donors, most TCR beta V segments were observed in productive rearrangements about 87% or about 30% of the time, broadly matching IMGT annotations. A cluster of highly shared sequence variants was judged likely to be a technical artifact of the sequencing pipeline. According to the authors, the approach could potentially be generalized to other disease states and immunological phenotypes. Presence/absence analyses assumed roughly uniform sequencing depth across donors, an assumption that may not hold. Some IMGT-functional V segments, including TRBV6-2 and TRBV6-3, could not be distinguished by the 87-base-pair reads and were therefore excluded. Linkage disequilibrium might explain the correlated functional status among segregating V segments, but an unknown experimental factor could not be excluded. HLA typing was unavailable for some donors at each locus, so association tests used only the typed subset. Because counts were too low, some 16 rarely observed V segments, including chromosome 9 orphons, were excluded from the earlier analysis of around 640 of the donors.

The CDR3 numbers 14 residues from cysteine through phenylalanine. Only the CDR3 part of the read is kept: 42 bases, read in frame from the first base. Cut back by 6 bases and 3 bases, the V and J ends lie 14 bases apart. Per the germline V gene, SGHRS is the CDR1 and YFSETQ is the CDR2. In total, fewer than 750 healthy bone marrow donors made up the cohort. Cohort members were all nominally healthy when sampled, although unrecorded immune exposures were likely present. The donor tested CMV seropositive, placing the donor among the 250 to 300 seropositive members of the cohort. Every donor gave a peripheral blood sample, and the peripheral blood mononuclear cells from that sample were used for TCR beta sequencing. The Qiagen DNeasy Blood Extraction Kit was used to extract genomic DNA from the blood cell samples. Points on this clone: The antigen it binds to is not known. One base away there is no much larger clone; base qualities are not given.

Library preparation was by the immunoSEQ multiplex PCR assay. For the multiplex PCR, a mixture combining 60 forward primers for TCR Vbeta segments and 13 reverse primers for TCR Jbeta segments was used. A multiplex PCR assay on genomic DNA amplified the CDR3 region of rearranged TCR beta genes. The Illumina HiSeq System was used to sequence the amplified TCR beta libraries as 87-base-pair reads. On the study's bioinformatics: In a later analysis, 77 million or so unique TCR beta chains were counted across the roughly 670 repertoires, and some 10 million of these chains were shared by at least two donors. To remove PCR and sequencing errors, raw reads were error-corrected and collapsed into unique sequences using a nearest-neighbor algorithm that merged closely related sequences. CDR3 sequences were aligned to IMGT reference sequences to assign V, D and J gene segments. For a sequence to be retained, a match of at least six nucleotides was required to both a V gene segment and a J gene segment. Rearrangements were called productive when the CDR3 lacked stop codons and stayed in frame with V and J; all others were non-productive. Following IMGT convention, CDR3 was defined as the stretch from the second conserved V-encoded cysteine up to the conserved J-encoded phenylalanine. Sequences without an unambiguous match to a single V gene segment were excluded from the earlier analysis of about 630 of the donors. In an earlier analysis of approximately 500 of the donors, a V segment was called functional when productive rearrangements were above 56.7%, and segregating when the standard deviation between donors exceeded 5%. A statistical classification framework was built for diagnosing cytomegalovirus status from the catalog of TCR beta chain sequences. In a later analysis, V and J genes were assigned by comparing TCR nucleotide sequences against IMGT/GENE-DB human TR gene sequences. In a later analysis, CDR3 sequences and most-parsimonious VDJ recombination scenarios were assigned using the TCRdist pipeline. In a later analysis, each TCR beta chain was defined by its CDR3 amino acid sequence together with its V-gene family, and reads lacking a unique V-gene family were excluded. As a way to deal with suspected cross-contamination and a sequencing artifact, a later analysis dropped approximately 570 nucleotide sequences that were highly shared and had low generation probability. A later analysis calculated a clonal expansion index for each public chain from normalized within-repertoire ranks of inferred template counts. Generation probabilities in a later analysis came from a VDJ recombination model fitted to out-of-frame rearrangements, and those results were checked against IGoR. In a later analysis, hypergeometric tests were used to score TCR-TCR, TCR-HLA and TCR-CMV co-occurrence, with a repertoire-size bias correction applied to TCR pairs. To estimate false discovery rates, a later analysis permuted the HLA or CMV assignments 20 times. In a later analysis, co-occurring TCRs were grouped with DBSCAN, and TCRdist sequence similarity was added when clustering was performed within HLA-allele-positive subsets. For co-occurrence clustering, repertoires with fewer than 30,000 or more than 120,000 public chains were excluded, along with a handful of repertoires with anomalous nucleotide sharing. The clones in this table, taken by TCRdb from immuneACCESS, are in-frame only. Not every clone is retained; where verified, under half of the shortfall comes from an unresolved V gene, and the cause of the rest is unknown. The V and J calls and the clone size are those of that table, but D and trimming were determined from the DNA. Across this sample there are fewer than 85,000 clones, with around 84% seen only once. Of the sample, 15% to 20% falls within the top ten clones.

Sequenced sample: PBMCs. This sequence was found in a man aged 65 to 85 in good health and CMV-seropositive. The rearrangement joined TRBV5-1 to TRBJ2-3; the D gene is perhaps TRBD1, on 5 matching bases. The CDR3 protein: CASTQGQGTDTQYF. The sequence in DNA is TGCGCCAGCACCCAGGGCCAGGGAACAGATACGCAGTATTTT. Joined to the reference TRBV5-1 and TRBJ2-3 proteins, this CDR3 gives the full variable domain: KAGVTQTPRYLIKTRGQQVTLSCSPISGHRSVSWYQQTPGQGLQFLFEYFSETQRNKGNFPGRFSGRQFSNSRSEMNVSTLELGDSALYLCASTQGQGTDTQYFGPGTRLTVL.